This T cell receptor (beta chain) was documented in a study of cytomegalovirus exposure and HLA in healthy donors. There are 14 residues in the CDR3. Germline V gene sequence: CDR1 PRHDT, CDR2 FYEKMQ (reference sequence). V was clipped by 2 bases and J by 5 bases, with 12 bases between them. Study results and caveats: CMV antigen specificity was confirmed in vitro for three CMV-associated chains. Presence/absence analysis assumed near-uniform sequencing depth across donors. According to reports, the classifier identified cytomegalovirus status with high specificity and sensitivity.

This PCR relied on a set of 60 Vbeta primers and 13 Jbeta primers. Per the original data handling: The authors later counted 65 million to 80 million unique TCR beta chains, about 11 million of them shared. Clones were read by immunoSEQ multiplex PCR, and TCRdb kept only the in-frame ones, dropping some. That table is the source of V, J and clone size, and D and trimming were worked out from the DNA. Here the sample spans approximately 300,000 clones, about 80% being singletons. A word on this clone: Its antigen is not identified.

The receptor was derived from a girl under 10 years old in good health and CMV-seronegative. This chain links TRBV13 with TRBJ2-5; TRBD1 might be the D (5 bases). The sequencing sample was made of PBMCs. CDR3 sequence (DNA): TGTGCCAGCAGCTTAACAGGTTATTGGGAGACCCAGTACTTC. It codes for CASSLTGYWETQYF.